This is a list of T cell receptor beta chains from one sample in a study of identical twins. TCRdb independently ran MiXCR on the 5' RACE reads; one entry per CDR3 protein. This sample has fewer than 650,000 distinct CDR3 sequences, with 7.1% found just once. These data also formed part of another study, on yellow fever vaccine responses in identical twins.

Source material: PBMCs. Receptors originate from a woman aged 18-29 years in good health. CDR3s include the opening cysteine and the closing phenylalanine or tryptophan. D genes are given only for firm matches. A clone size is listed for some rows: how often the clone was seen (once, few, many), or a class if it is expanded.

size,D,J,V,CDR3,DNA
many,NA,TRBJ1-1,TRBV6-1,CASSRVSTTEAFF,TGTGCCAGCAGCCGGGTGTCCACCACTGAAGCTTTCTTT
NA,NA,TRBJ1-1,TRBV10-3,CASSASENEAFF,TGTGCCAGCTCTGCCAGTGAGAACGAAGCTTTCTTT
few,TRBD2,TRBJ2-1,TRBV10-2,CASSSGLAGVWGNEQFF,TGCGCCAGCAGTTCAGGACTAGCGGGAGTTTGGGGCAATGAGCAGTTCTTC
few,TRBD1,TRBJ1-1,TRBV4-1,CASSQVQGGTEAFF,TGCGCCAGCAGCCAAGTTCAGGGGGGCACTGAAGCTTTCTTT
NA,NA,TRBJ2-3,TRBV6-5,CASSYGRTDTQYF,TGTGCCAGCAGTTACGGGCGCACAGATACGCAGTATTTT
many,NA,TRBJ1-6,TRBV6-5,CASSYRFRESSYNSPLHF,TGTGCCAGCAGTTACCGCTTCAGGGAGAGCTCCTATAATTCACCCCTCCACTTT
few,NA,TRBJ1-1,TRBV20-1,CSARDLLGRGVNSEAFF,TGCAGTGCTAGAGATCTGCTGGGGAGGGGAGTGAATTCTGAAGCTTTCTTT
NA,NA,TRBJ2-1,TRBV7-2,CASSHPGRGPSDNEQFF,TGTGCCAGCAGCCACCCGGGGCGGGGGCCGTCTGATAATGAGCAGTTCTTC
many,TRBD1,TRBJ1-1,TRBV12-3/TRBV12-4,CASSLRETGWPEAFF,TGTGCCAGCAGTTTGAGAGAGACAGGGTGGCCTGAAGCTTTCTTT
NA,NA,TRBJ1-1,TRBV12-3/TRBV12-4,CAVRRGNEAFF,TGTGCCGTTCGTAGGGGTAATGAAGCTTTCTTT
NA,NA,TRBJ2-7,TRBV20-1,CSARRGKLAEQYF,TGCAGTGCCCGTCGCGGGAAGCTTGCCGAGCAGTACTTC
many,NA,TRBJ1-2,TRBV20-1,CSARDAGGTRYGYTF,TGCAGTGCTAGAGATGCCGGGGGGACTAGATATGGCTACACCTTC
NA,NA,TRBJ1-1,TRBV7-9,CASMYPGSTEAFF,TGTGCCAGCATGTACCCGGGGAGCACTGAAGCTTTCTTT
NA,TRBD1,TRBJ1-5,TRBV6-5,CASSYGQGGLEHF,TGTGCCAGCAGTTACGGACAGGGGGGTTTGGAGCATTTT
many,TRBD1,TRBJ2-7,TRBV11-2,CASSNPRDSPYEQYF,TGTGCCAGCAGCAACCCCCGGGACAGCCCCTACGAGCAGTACTTC
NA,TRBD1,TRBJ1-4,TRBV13,CASSSAEGGANEKLFF,TGTGCCAGCAGCTCAGCGGAAGGGGGCGCAAATGAAAAACTGTTTTTT
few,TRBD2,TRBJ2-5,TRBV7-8,CASSLGGTSGRAVETQYF,TGTGCCAGCAGCTTAGGAGGGACGAGCGGGAGGGCCGTGGAGACCCAGTACTTC
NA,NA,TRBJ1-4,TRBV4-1,CASSFREGEKLFF,TGCGCCAGCAGCTTCCGGGAGGGTGAAAAACTGTTTTTT
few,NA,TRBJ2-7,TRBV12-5,CASGSIQGRHSYEQYF,TGTGCTAGTGGTTCGATACAGGGGAGGCATAGCTACGAGCAGTACTTC
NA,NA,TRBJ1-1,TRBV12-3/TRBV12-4,CASSHGRGQSGIPEAFF,TGTGCCAGCAGCCACGGTAGAGGTCAGTCTGGTATCCCTGAAGCTTTCTTT
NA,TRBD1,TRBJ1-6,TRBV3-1,CASSNSGTGGGSPLHF,TGTGCCAGCAGCAATTCTGGGACAGGGGGTGGTTCACCCCTCCACTTT
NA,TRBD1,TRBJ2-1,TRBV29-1,CSVGQGAYNEQFF,TGCAGCGTTGGTCAGGGGGCGTACAATGAGCAGTTCTTC
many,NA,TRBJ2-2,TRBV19,CASSPLRGGELFF,TGTGCCAGTAGTCCCCTCCGAGGCGGGGAGCTGTTTTTT
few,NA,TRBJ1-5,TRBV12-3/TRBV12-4,CASSSSAPASNQPQHF,TGTGCCAGCAGTTCCTCGGCTCCAGCGAGCAATCAGCCCCAGCATTTT
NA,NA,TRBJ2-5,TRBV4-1,CASSQLDSGSQYF,TGCGCCAGCAGCCAACTAGATTCCGGGTCCCAGTACTTC
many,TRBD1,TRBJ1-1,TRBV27,CASSLQGGNTEAFF,TGTGCCAGCAGTTTACAGGGGGGGAACACTGAAGCTTTCTTT
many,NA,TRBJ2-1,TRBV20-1,CSARGLSVPYNEQFF,TGCAGTGCTAGGGGACTCTCCGTTCCATACAATGAGCAGTTCTTC
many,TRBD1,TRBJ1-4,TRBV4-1,CASSPNRGRLATNEKLFF,TGCGCCAGCAGCCCTAACAGGGGAAGGCTTGCAACTAATGAAAAACTGTTTTTT
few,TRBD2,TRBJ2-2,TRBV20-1,CSARGPGLAGNTGELFF,TGCAGTGCTAGAGGCCCCGGACTAGCGGGAAACACCGGGGAGCTGTTTTTT
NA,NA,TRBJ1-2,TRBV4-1,CASSQDGGVGYGYTF,TGCGCCAGCAGCCAAGATGGGGGGGTTGGGTATGGCTACACCTTC
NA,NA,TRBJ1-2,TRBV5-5,CASSLAQGRGNYGYTF,TGTGCCAGCAGCTTGGCCCAGGGCCGAGGTAACTATGGCTACACCTTC
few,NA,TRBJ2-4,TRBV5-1,CASSLNGAKNIQYF,TGCGCCAGCAGCTTGAACGGAGCCAAAAACATTCAGTACTTC
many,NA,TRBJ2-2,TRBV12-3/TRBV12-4,CASNRGARGTGELFF,TGTGCCAGCAACCGGGGGGCGCGCGGCACCGGGGAGCTGTTTTTT
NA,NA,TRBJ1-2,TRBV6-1,CASSGQTVTKAGYTF,TGTGCCAGCAGCGGCCAGACAGTAACCAAGGCTGGCTACACCTTC
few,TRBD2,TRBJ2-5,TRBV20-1,CSASLAGVEKTQYF,TGCAGTGCTTCTCTAGCGGGAGTCGAGAAGACCCAGTACTTC
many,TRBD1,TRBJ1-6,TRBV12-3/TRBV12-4,CASSENRGVGSPLHF,TGTGCCAGCAGCGAGAACAGGGGCGTCGGATCACCCCTCCACTTT
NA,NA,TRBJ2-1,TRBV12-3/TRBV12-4,CASRGRRLGQFF,TGTGCCAGCCGAGGACGGCGTCTGGGACAGTTCTTC
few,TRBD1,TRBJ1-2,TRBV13,CASSSQGVTYGYTF,TGTGCCAGCAGCTCGCAGGGGGTTACCTATGGCTACACCTTC
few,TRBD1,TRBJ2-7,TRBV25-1,CASSGRQGILDEQYF,TGTGCCAGCAGTGGACGACAGGGGATTCTGGACGAGCAGTACTTC
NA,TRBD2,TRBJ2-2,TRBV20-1,CSARARGLAGPSTGELFF,TGCAGTGCTAGAGCTCGGGGACTAGCGGGGCCTAGCACCGGGGAGCTGTTTTTT
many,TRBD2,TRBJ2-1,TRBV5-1,CASSLAGRGDNEQFF,TGCGCCAGCAGCTTGGCTGGACGGGGGGATAATGAGCAGTTCTTC
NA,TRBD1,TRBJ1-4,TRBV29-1,CSAGTGNEKLFF,TGCAGCGCTGGGACAGGGAATGAAAAACTGTTTTTT
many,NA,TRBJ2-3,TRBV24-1,CATWDSTDTQYF,TGTGCCACCTGGGACAGCACAGATACGCAGTATTTT
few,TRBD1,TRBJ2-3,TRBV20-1,CSASETGSTDTQYF,TGCAGTGCTAGCGAGACAGGGTCGACAGATACGCAGTATTTT
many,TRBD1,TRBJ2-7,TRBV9,CASSITGAHEQYF,TGTGCCAGCAGCATTACAGGGGCCCACGAGCAGTACTTC
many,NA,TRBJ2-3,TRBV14,CASSPGLRTDTQYF,TGTGCCAGCAGCCCGGGACTCCGCACAGATACGCAGTATTTT
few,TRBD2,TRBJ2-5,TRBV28,CASSFSSGRGETQYF,TGTGCCAGCAGTTTCAGTAGCGGGAGGGGAGAGACCCAGTACTTC
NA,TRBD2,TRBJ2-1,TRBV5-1,CASRPPGTSHNEQFF,TGCGCCAGCAGACCCCCCGGGACTAGCCACAATGAGCAGTTCTTC